This T cell receptor beta chain was sequenced in a study of CD8+ T cells in alopecia areata. Study overall: Treated patients received severity scores based on the percentage of scalp area affected. Findings of the study overall: A large proportion of expanded lesional clones were detected persisting in scalp and blood during tofacitinib.

Treatment in this sample: oral pan-JAK inhibitor, 5-10 mg twice daily. Lesional scalp punch biopsies and peripheral blood were collected from alopecia areata patients. Germline V CDR1 and CDR2: LNHDA, SQIVND (reference sequence). V was cut by 2 bases and J by 0 bases, with 13 bases left in between. This CDR3 has 16 residues. Regarding this clone: The antigen remains undetermined.

Sequencing relied on a cDNA template that was reverse transcribed from extracted RNA. TCRdb keeps only in-frame clones here, not all; method: immunoSEQ multiplex PCR. Of fewer than 200,000 clones detected, around 60% appear once; the ten largest clones hold roughly 12%. The source of this sequence is a human donor with alopecia areata. V usage is TRBV19 and J usage is TRBJ1-2; D gene unclear. Sequences were derived from CD8+ T cells sorted from blood, sampled at week 24, from a patient treated with tofacitinib. The CDR3 DNA reads as TGTGCCAGTAGTATACGTCAAGGGCATCCTAACTATGGCTACACCTTC. This sequence encodes CASSIRQGHPNYGYTF.